This T cell receptor beta chain stems from a study of blood T cell repertoires in COVID-19. Background on the study: The study drew acute and convalescent COVID-19 samples from the United States, Italy and Spain. PBMCs, B-cell-depleted T cells, or T cells provided the cDNA or gDNA that made up the material.

Per the study methods: Amplification of reference gene primers provided the estimated nucleated cell counts. Measured with immunoSEQ multiplex PCR; TCRdb has only the in-frame clones, and not every one. V and J calls plus clone size are reproduced from that table; the DNA served to infer D and trimming. The repertoire holds about 360,000 clones, with more than 65% as singletons. The ends were cut back, 1 base at V and 7 bases at J, with 14 bases in the middle. The CDR3 loop spans 14 amino acids. Germline V gene sequence: CDR1 LGHDT, CDR2 YNNKEL (reference sequence). This sequence joins TRBV3-1 (or the pseudogene TRBV3-2) and TRBJ2-7; the D gene is possibly TRBD2 (5 bases). Sequencing input: peripheral blood. The TCR originated in a human donor with acute or convalescent COVID-19. The donor label of this sample is uncertain. The CDR3 protein is CASSQVVGVGEQYF. In nucleotides, the CDR3 is TGTGCCAGCAGCCAAGTCGTCGGGGTAGGAGAGCAGTACTTC.